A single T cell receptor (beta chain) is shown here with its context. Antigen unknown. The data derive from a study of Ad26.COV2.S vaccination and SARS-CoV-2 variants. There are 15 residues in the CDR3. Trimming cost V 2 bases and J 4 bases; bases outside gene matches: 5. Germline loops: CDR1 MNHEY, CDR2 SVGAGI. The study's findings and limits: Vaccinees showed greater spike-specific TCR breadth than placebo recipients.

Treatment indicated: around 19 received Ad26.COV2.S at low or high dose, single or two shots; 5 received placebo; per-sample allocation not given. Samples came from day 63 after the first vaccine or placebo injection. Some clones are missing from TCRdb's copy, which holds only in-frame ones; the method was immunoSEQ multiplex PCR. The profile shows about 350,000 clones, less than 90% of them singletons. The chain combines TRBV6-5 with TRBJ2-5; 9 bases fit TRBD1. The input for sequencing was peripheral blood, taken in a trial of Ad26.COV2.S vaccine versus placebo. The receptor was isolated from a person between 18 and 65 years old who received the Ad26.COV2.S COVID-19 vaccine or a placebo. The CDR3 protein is CASSYQQGAGETQYF. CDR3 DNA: TGTGCCAGCAGTTACCAACAGGGGGCGGGAGAGACCCAGTACTTC.